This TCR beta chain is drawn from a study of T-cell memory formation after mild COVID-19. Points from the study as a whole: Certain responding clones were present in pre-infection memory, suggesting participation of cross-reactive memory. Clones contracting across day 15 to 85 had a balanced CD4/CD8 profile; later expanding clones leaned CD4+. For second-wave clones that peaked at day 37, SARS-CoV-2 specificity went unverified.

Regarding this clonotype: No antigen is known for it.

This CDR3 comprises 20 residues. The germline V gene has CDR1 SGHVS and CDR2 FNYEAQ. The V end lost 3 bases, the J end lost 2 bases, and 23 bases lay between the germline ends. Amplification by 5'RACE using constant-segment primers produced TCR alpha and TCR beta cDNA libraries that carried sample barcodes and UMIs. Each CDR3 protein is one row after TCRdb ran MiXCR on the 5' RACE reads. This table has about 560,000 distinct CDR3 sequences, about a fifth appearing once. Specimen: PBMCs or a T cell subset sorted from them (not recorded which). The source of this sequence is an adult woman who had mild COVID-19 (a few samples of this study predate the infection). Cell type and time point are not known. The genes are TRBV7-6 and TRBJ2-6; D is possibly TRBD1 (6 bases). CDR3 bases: TGTGCCAGCAGCTTGTTCCACTTTACGGCAGGGGCTGCTGGGGCCAACGTCCTGACTTTC. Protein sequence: CASSLFHFTAGAAGANVLTF.